The rows below give T cell receptor beta chains drawn from one sample of a study of blood T cell repertoires in COVID-19. Here immunoSEQ multiplex PCR was the method, and the copy in TCRdb shows in-frame clones only, minus some. The sample has 250,000 to 350,000 clones, approximately 88% seen once. The sequenced material came from peripheral blood. The receptors were gathered from a human donor with COVID-19, enrolled during active disease. The donor label of this sample is uncertain. CDR3s include the opening cysteine and the closing phenylalanine or tryptophan. Fields, in order: clone size, D gene, J gene, CDR3 length, V gene, CDR3 DNA, CDR3 protein. D genes are given only for firm matches. A clone size is listed for some rows: how often the clone was seen (once, few, many), or a class if it is expanded.

.,.,TRBJ2-7,14,TRBV11-2,TGTGCCAGCAGCTTAGGTTCTACGACCTACGAGCAGTACTTC,CASSLGSTTYEQYF
.,TRBD2,TRBJ2-7,18,TRBV18,TGTGCCAGCTCACCTTTCGGGGTCGCTAGCGGAACCACCTACGAGCAGTACTTC,CASSPFGVASGTTYEQYF
.,.,TRBJ1-6,13,TRBV28,TGTGCCAGCGGAGGGCCAGCAAATTCACCCCTCCACTTT,CASGGPANSPLHF
.,TRBD2,TRBJ2-1,16,TRBV28,TGTGCCAGCAGTACCCCCTCTGCGGGAGGCTACAATGAGCAGTTCTTC,CASSTPSAGGYNEQFF
.,TRBD1,TRBJ2-3,17,TRBV7-8,TGTGCCAGCAGCGTGATCTCCGGGACAGCGAACACAGATACGCAGTATTTT,CASSVISGTANTDTQYF
.,.,TRBJ1-5,14,TRBV27,TGTGCCAGCAGCGGAGGCCGCAATTATCAGCCCCAGCATTTT,CASSGGRNYQPQHF
.,.,TRBJ2-3,14,TRBV28,TGTGCCAGCAGTTTAACTGGGAGGTCCGATACGCAGTATTTT,CASSLTGRSDTQYF
once,TRBD2,TRBJ2-5,17,TRBV5-1,TGCGCCAGCAGCGACCACCCCTTAGCGGGAGAGGGGGAGACCCAGTACTTC,CASSDHPLAGEGETQYF
.,TRBD1,TRBJ2-7,15,TRBV3-1/TRBV3-2,TGTGCCAGCAGCCCGGGGACAGGTGGCGTCTACGAGCAGTACTTC,CASSPGTGGVYEQYF
.,TRBD1,TRBJ2-3,17,TRBV28,TGTGCCAGCAGTTCCTGGACAGGGGCTGCATACACAGATACGCAGTATTTT,CASSSWTGAAYTDTQYF
many,.,TRBJ2-7,15,TRBV15,TGTGCCACCAGCAGGGGGCGGCTCCTAGGATACGAGCAGTACTTC,CATSRGRLLGYEQYF
.,TRBD1,TRBJ1-2,13,TRBV2,TGTGCCAGCAGTGTCTACAGGGGCTATGGCTACACCTTC,CASSVYRGYGYTF
.,TRBD2,TRBJ2-1,20,TRBV3-1/TRBV3-2,TGTGCCAGCAGCCAAGATTCACGGCTAGCGGGAGCGGTGACCTACAATGAGCAGTTCTTC,CASSQDSRLAGAVTYNEQFF